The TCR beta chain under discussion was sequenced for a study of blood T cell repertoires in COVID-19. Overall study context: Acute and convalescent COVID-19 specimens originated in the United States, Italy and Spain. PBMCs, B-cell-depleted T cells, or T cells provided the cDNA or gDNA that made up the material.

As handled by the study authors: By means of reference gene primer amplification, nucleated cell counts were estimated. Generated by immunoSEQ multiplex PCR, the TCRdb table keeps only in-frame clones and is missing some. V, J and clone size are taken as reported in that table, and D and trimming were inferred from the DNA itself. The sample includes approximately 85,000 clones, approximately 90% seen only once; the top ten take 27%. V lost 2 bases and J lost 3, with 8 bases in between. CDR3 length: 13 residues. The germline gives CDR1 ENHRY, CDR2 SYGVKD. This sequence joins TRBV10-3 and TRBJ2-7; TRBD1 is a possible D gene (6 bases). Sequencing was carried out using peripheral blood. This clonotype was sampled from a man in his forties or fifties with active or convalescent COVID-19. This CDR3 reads CAISEVRGYEQYF. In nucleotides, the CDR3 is TGTGCCATCAGTGAGGTCAGGGGCTACGAGCAGTACTTC.